These 15 T cell receptor beta chains share one sample of origin, sequenced in a study of blood T cell repertoires in COVID-19 (dated by TCRdb to the early 2020s). The library came from the immunoSEQ multiplex PCR assay. TCRdb took this table from immuneACCESS and kept in-frame rearrangements with V and J called. Such tables lack part of the clones; where checked against another copy, unresolved V genes explain under half of the gap, and the rest is unexplained. The sample table lists about 220,000 clones, 83% of them with a count of one. The top ten clones comprise about 2.5% of the sample. Sequencing input: peripheral blood. These receptors originate from a woman in her 40s with active or convalescent COVID-19.

This clone was seen more than once but under ten times. The V call is TRBV4-2, the J call TRBJ1-2; unclear D gene. Between the trimmed V and J ends, which lost 4 bases and 4 bases, there was a span of 16 bases. Germline lookup yields CDR1 LGHNA and CDR2 YNFKEQ. The CDR3 length is 15 residues. The CDR3 coding sequence is TGTGCCAGCAGCCGGCCAGCGGACGTATCCTATGGCTACACCTTC. This encodes CASSRPADVSYGYTF.

This chain connects TRBV7-9 to TRBJ1-6; 7 bases are a match to TRBD1. The V and J ends lost 1 base and 6 bases, in that order; junction bases with no gene match: 3. Per germline, CDR1 SEHNR and CDR2 FQNEAQ (reference sequence). This CDR3 spans 15 amino acids. The CDR3 loop reads CASSLGQGVNSPLHF. The CDR3 DNA reads as TGTGCCAGCAGCTTAGGACAGGGTGTTAATTCACCCCTCCACTTT.

This rearrangement joins TRBV29-1 to TRBJ2-3; 11 nucleotides agree with TRBD1. This CDR3 region has 12 residues. J was trimmed by 7 bases and V by 8 bases; bases with no gene match: 5. CDR1 is SQVTM, CDR2 ANQGSEA, per germline. This chain's CDR3 is CSLGQGDHTQYF. CDR3 DNA: TGCAGCCTGGGACAGGGGGACCATACGCAGTATTTT.

V usage is TRBV24-1 and J usage is TRBJ2-3; D may be TRBD2 (6 bases). V was trimmed by 2 bases and J by 3 bases, leaving 14 bases between them. This CDR3 spans 16 amino acids. Germline V CDR1 and CDR2: KGHDR, SFDVKD. The CDR3 loop is CATSDSTLGGTDTQYF. The DNA for the CDR3 is TGTGCCACCAGTGATTCTACCTTGGGGGGAACAGATACGCAGTATTTT.

This clone appeared a few times. The chain couples TRBV6-5 to TRBJ2-5; a possible D gene is TRBD2 (7 bases). Trimming pared 8 bases from V and 2 bases from J, leaving 15 bases between. CDR1 and CDR2 from the germline V gene are MNHEY and SVGAGI. The CDR3 is 14 residues long. This chain's CDR3 is CASQGQRGQETQYF. Here the CDR3 DNA reads TGTGCCAGCCAGGGGCAGCGGGGACAAGAGACCCAGTACTTC.

V usage is TRBV6-5 and J usage is TRBJ1-1, with D possibly TRBD1 on 6 matching bases. In germline, CDR1 is MNHEY, CDR2 SVGAGI. CDR3 size: 12 residues. With 6 bases removed from V and 10 bases from J, the gap between germline ends came to 15 bases. The CDR3 reads CASRQQGNRAFF. The CDR3 DNA is TGTGCCAGCAGACAGCAGGGGAATAGAGCTTTCTTT.

The rearrangement joins TRBV12-3 or TRBV12-4 to TRBJ2-2; TRBD1 matches 8 bases. The V gene end was trimmed by 11 bases and the J gene end by 4 bases; junction bases not matched to a gene: 3. The CDR3 totals 12 residues. CDR3 in DNA: TGTGCCGGACAGGGTTTCACCGGGGAGCTGTTTTTT. Translation: CAGQGFTGELFF.

This clone was seen once. The chain is built from TRBV4-1 and TRBJ1-1; D may be TRBD1 (6 bases). The CDR3 runs 12 residues. Trimming stripped 6 bases from V and 6 bases from J, with 11 bases between. Germline V gene data show CDR1 as MGHRA and CDR2 as YSYEKL. For the CDR3, the DNA is TGCGCCAGCAGGAGGGGGAGCGCTGAAGCTTTCTTT. It yields the protein CASRRGSAEAFF.

The genes are TRBV5-4 and TRBJ1-1; D is perhaps TRBD1 (6 bases). Germline CDR1 is SGHNT and CDR2 is YYREEE (reference sequence). This CDR3 is built from 15 residues. The V gene lost 3 bases and the J gene lost 1 base, with 13 bases spanning the gap. CDR3 nucleotides: TGTGCCAGCAGCTCCCAAGACAGGCCGAACACTGAAGCTTTCTTT. It translates to CASSSQDRPNTEAFF.

This chain joins TRBV4-1 and TRBJ1-4; 8 nucleotides agree with TRBD1. From germline, CDR1 is MGHRA and CDR2 YSYEKL. The CDR3 is 15 residues long. V lost 4 bases and J lost 11; bases outside the gene matches: 12. CDR3 nucleotide sequence: TGCGCCAGCAGCCCGACAGGGGCTAGGATCGAGAAACTGTTTTTT. Translated: CASSPTGARIEKLFF.

The rearrangement uses TRBV7-9 and TRBJ2-3; possible D gene TRBD1, 6 bases. The CDR3 consists of 15 residues. Germline V CDR1 and CDR2: SEHNR, FQNEAQ (reference sequence). Trimming stripped 0 bases from V and 2 bases from J, with 9 bases between. The DNA for the CDR3 is TGTGCCAGCAGCTTAGCGGGGGCTTTCACAGATACGCAGTATTTT. It encodes CASSLAGAFTDTQYF.

The V call is TRBV25-1, the J call TRBJ1-1, with a possible D match to TRBD1 (6 bases). V lost 6 bases to trimming and J lost 1 base, with 6 bases between them. CDR1 and CDR2 (germline): MGHDK, SYGVNS. CDR3 size: 12 residues. The CDR3 DNA is TGTGCCAGCAGGGGACAGAACACTGAAGCTTTCTTT. Protein sequence: CASRGQNTEAFF.

The chain uses TRBV3-1 (or the pseudogene TRBV3-2) and TRBJ1-2; weak D call: TRBD1 (6 bases). V was pared by 5 bases and J by 4 bases, with 17 bases between. Germline-derived CDR1 and CDR2 are LGHDT and YNNKEL (reference sequence). The CDR3 sequence is 15 residues long. The CDR3 loop is CASSETGAMSYGYTF. CDR3 nucleotide sequence: TGTGCCAGCAGCGAGACAGGAGCGATGAGCTATGGCTACACCTTC.

The V gene is TRBV5-4, the J gene TRBJ2-5, with 7 nucleotides matching TRBD1. CDR3 length: 14 residues. From germline, CDR1 is SGHNT and CDR2 YYREEE (reference sequence). With 2 bases clipped from V and 0 bases from J, the junction kept 1 base outside the gene matches. DNA of the CDR3: TGTGCCAGCAGCTTACAGGGGTACCAAGAGACCCAGTACTTC. It yields the protein CASSLQGYQETQYF. Based on the CDR3 plus reference TRBV5-4 and TRBJ2-5, the full variable domain is ETGVTQSPTHLIKTRGQQVTLRCSSQSGHNTVSWYQQALGQGPQFIFQYYREEENGRGNFPPRFSGLQFPNYSSELNVNALELDDSALYLCASSLQGYQETQYFGPGTRLLVL.

In its sample, this clone was seen once. The V call is TRBV7-6, the J call TRBJ1-4; 7 bases map to TRBD1. V was pared by 3 bases and J by 8 bases, with 15 bases of the junction left unmatched. The germline V gene has CDR1 SGHVS and CDR2 FNYEAQ. This CDR3 region has 17 residues. The CDR3 region has the DNA TGTGCCAGCAGCTTTGAGGTGGATGAGGGGGCGGGAGAAAAACTGTTTTTT. Translated, it gives CASSFEVDEGAGEKLFF.